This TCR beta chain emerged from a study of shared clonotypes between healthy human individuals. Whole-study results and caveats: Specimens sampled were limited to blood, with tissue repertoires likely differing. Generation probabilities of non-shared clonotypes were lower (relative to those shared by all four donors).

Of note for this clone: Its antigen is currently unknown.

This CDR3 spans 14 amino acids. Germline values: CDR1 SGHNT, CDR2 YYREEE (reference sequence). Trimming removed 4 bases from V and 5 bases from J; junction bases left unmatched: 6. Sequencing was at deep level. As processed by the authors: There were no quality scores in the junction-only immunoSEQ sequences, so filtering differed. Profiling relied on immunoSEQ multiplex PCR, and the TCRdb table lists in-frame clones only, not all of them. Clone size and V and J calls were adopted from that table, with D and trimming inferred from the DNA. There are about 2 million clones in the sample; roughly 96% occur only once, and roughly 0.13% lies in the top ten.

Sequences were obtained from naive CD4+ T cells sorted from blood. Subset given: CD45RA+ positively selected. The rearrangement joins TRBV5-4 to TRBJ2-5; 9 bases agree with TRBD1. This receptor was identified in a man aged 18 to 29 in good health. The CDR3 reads CASSGTDRGETQYF. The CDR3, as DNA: TGTGCCAGCAGCGGGACGGACAGGGGTGAGACCCAGTACTTC.